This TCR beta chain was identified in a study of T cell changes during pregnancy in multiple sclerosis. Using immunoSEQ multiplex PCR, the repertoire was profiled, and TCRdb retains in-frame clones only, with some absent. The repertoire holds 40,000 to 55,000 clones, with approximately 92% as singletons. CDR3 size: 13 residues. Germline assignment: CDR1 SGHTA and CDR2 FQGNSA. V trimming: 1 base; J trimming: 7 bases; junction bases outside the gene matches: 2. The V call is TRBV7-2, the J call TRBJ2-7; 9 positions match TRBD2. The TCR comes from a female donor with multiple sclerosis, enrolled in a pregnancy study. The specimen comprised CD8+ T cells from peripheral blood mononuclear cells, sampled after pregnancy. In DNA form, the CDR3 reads TGTGCCAGCAGCTTAGAACTAGCGGGTGAGCAGTACTTC. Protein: CASSLELAGEQYF. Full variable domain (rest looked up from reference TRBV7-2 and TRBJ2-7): GAGVSQSPSNKVTEKGKDVELRCDPISGHTALYWYRQSLGQGLEFLIYFQGNSAPDKSGLPSDRFSAERTGGSVSTLTIQRTQQEDSAVYLCASSLELAGEQYFGPGTRLTVT.